Below are 6 T cell receptor beta chains sequenced from a single sample in a study of CXCR3-negative and CXCR3-positive naive CD8 T cells. UMI-labeled TRB cDNA libraries were prepared by 5' RACE. From the 5' RACE reads, TCRdb lists one entry per CDR3 protein and no DNA. This sample's table has around 140,000 distinct CDR3 sequences. The sample comprised naive CXCR3- CD8+ T cells from blood. Indicated subset: CD45RO-CCR7+CD27+CD95- naive CD8+ T cells lacking CXCR3 (TNR3-). The receptors stem from a human donor in good health. Some clones in this sample may be carry-over from other donors' samples.

This rearrangement joins TRBV24-1 to TRBJ2-1; TCRdb outputs TRBD1, but without DNA this stays unchecked. Germline V gene data show CDR1 as KGHDR and CDR2 as SFDVKD. CDR3 length: 13 residues. CDR3 in amino acids: CATSDGPNRQQFF.

This chain uses TRBV7-9 with TRBJ1-1; the TRBD1 assignment by TCRdb is unverifiable without DNA. Germline lookup yields CDR1 SEHNR and CDR2 FQNEAQ (reference sequence). The CDR3 runs 16 residues. This CDR3 reads CASSLEVWTGKTEAFF.

The chain employs TRBV18 and TRBJ2-7; absent DNA, TCRdb's TRBD1 call cannot be checked. Per germline, CDR1 KGHSH and CDR2 LQKENI. This CDR3 has 17 amino acids. CDR3 in amino acids: CASSPGTGAVFTYEQYF.

The V and J genes are TRBV5-1 and TRBJ2-7; TCRdb lists TRBD1, though no DNA is available to test this call. From germline, CDR1 is SGHRS and CDR2 YFSETQ. The CDR3 is 15 amino acids. This chain's CDR3 is CASGYTGIETNEPYF.

This sequence joins TRBV7-6 and TRBJ1-2. The CDR3 covers 14 residues. The germline gives CDR1 SGHVS, CDR2 FNYEAQ. The CDR3: CASSNREGQQGYTF.

V usage is TRBV28 and J usage is TRBJ2-2; no DNA is available, so the TRBD2 call from TCRdb remains unchecked. This CDR3 is 15 amino acids long. CDR1 and CDR2 from the germline V gene are MDHEN and SYDVKM. CDR3 sequence: CASSLSGRTSGELFF.